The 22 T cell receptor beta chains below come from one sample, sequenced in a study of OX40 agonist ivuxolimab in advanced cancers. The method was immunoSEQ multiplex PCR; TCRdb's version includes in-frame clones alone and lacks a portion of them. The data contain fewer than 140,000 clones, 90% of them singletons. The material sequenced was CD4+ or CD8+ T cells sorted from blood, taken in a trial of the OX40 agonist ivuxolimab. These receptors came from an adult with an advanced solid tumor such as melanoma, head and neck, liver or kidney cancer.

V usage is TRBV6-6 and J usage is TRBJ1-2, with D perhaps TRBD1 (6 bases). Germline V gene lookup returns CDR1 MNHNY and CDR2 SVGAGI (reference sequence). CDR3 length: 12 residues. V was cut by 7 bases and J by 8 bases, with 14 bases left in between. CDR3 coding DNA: TGTGCCAGCACAGGGGATACGGACGGCTACACCTTC. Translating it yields CASTGDTDGYTF.

CDR3 bases: TGTGCCAGCAGCGCTTACGGGACAGGGGGATCAGATACGCAGTATTTT. Protein product: CASSAYGTGGSDTQYF. V usage is TRBV9 and J usage is TRBJ2-3; 11 nucleotides line up with TRBD1. The V and J ends lost 3 bases and 4 bases, in that order; junction bases with no gene match: 7. CDR3 size: 16 residues. The germline V gene has CDR1 SGDLS and CDR2 YYNGEE.

CDR3 DNA: TGTGCCATCTGCCCGGTTGGGACTAGCGGGGGGGCCACGTCGAGTGAGCAGTTCTTC. Translation gives CAICPVGTSGGATSSEQFF. The chain uses TRBV10-3 and TRBJ2-1; 16 nucleotides match TRBD2. CDR3 length: 19 amino acids. From germline, CDR1 is ENHRY and CDR2 SYGVKD. The V segment lost 8 bases and the J segment 9 bases; nucleotides outside the gene matches: 19.

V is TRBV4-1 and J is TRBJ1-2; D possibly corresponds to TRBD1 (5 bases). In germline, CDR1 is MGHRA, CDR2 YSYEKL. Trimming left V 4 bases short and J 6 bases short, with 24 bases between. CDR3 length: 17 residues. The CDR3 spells CASSRWHGAEQTHGYTF. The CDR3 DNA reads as TGCGCCAGCAGCCGATGGCATGGGGCAGAACAGACCCATGGCTACACCTTC.

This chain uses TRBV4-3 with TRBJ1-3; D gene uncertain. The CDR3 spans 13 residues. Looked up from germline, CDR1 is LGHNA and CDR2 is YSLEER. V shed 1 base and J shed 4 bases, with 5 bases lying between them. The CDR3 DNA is TGCGCCAGCAGCCAAGGCAGGGGAAACACCATATATTTT. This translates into CASSQGRGNTIYF.

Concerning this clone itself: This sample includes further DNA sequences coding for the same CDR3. CDR3 in amino acids: CASSLEGGASTDTQYF. The CDR3, as DNA: TGCGCCAGCAGCTTGGAGGGCGGCGCTAGCACAGATACGCAGTATTTT. This rearrangement joins TRBV5-1 to TRBJ2-3, with unresolved D. The V and J ends lost 0 bases and 0 bases respectively, with 11 bases between them. Germline lookup yields CDR1 SGHRS and CDR2 YFSETQ. This CDR3 contains 16 residues.

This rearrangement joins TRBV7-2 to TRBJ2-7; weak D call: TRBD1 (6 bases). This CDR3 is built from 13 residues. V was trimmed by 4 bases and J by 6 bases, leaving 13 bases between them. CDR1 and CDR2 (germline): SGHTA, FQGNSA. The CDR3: CASSSYRAPEQYF. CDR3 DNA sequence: TGTGCCAGCAGCTCCTACAGGGCTCCCGAGCAGTACTTC.

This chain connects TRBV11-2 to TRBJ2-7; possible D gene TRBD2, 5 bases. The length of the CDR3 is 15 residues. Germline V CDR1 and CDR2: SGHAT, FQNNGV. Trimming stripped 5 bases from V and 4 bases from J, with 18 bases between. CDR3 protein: CASSLQRLPWYEQYF. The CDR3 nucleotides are TGTGCCAGCAGCCTCCAGCGGCTACCCTGGTACGAGCAGTACTTC.

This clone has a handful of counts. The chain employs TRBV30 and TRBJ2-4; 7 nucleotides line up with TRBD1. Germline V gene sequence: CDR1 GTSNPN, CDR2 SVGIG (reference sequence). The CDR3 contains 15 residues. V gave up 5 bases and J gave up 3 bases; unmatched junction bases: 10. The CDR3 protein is CAWGPRDSLKNIQYF. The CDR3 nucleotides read TGTGCCTGGGGTCCCCGGGACAGCCTCAAAAACATTCAGTACTTC. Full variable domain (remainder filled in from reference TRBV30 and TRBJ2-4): SQTIHQWPATLVQPVGSPLSLECTVEGTSNPNLYWYRQAAGRGLQLLFYSVGIGQISSEVPQNLSASRPQDRQFILSSKKLLLSDSGFYLCAWGPRDSLKNIQYFGAGTRLSVL.

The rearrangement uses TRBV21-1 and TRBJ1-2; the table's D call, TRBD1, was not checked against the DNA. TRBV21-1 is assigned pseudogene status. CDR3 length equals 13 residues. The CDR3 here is CASRPRVNYGYTF. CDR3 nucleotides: TGTGCCAGCAGACCCAGGGTTAACTATGGCTACACCTTC.

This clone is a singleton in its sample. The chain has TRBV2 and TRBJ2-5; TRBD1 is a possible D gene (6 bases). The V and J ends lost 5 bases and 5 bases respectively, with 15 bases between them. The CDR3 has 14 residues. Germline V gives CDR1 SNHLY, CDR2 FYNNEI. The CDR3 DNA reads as TGTGCCAGCAGTTCGCAGGGGATTGCGGAGACCCAGTACTTC. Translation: CASSSQGIAETQYF. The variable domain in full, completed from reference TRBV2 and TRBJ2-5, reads EPEVTQTPSHQVTQMGQEVILRCVPISNHLYFYWYRQILGQKVEFLVSFYNNEISEKSEIFDDQFSVERPDGSNFTLKIRSTKLEDSAMYFCASSSQGIAETQYFGPGTRLLVL.

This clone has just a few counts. CDR3 coding DNA: TGTGCCAGCAGCTCCCGACTAGCGGGGGGGCAAACCTACGAGCAGTACTTC. This translates into CASSSRLAGGQTYEQYF. This chain connects TRBV11-2 to TRBJ2-7, with 14 bases matching TRBD2. The germline CDR1 and CDR2 sequences are SGHAT and FQNNGV. The J segment lost 2 bases and the V segment lost 4 bases, leaving 7 bases of the junction unmatched. The CDR3 consists of 17 residues.

The CDR3 loop reads CASSPDRGPSPLHF. The DNA of the CDR3 is TGTGCCAGCAGTCCTGACAGGGGCCCTTCACCCCTCCACTTT. V usage is TRBV6-5 and J usage is TRBJ1-6, with 8 bases matching TRBD1. The CDR3 sequence is 14 residues long. Germline values: CDR1 MNHEY, CDR2 SVGAGI. Trimming took 5 bases from V and 9 from J; bases not matched to a gene: 6.

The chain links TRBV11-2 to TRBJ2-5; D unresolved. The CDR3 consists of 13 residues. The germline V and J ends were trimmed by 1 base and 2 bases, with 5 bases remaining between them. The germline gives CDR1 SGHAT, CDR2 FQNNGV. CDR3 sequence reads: CASSLGQQETQYF. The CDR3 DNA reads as TGTGCCAGCAGCTTAGGGCAACAAGAGACCCAGTACTTC.

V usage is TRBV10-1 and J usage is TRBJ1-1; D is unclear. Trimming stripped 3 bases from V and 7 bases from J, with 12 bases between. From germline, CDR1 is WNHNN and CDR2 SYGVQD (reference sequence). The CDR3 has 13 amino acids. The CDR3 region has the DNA TGCGCCAGCAGTGAAAATGACCTTCGTGAAGCTTTCTTT. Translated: CASSENDLREAFF.

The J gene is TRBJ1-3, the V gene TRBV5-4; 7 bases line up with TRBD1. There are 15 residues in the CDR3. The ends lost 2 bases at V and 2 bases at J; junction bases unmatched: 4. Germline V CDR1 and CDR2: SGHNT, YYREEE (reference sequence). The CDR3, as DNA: TGTGCCAGCAGCTTAAAACAGGGGACTGGAAACACCATATATTTT. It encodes CASSLKQGTGNTIYF.

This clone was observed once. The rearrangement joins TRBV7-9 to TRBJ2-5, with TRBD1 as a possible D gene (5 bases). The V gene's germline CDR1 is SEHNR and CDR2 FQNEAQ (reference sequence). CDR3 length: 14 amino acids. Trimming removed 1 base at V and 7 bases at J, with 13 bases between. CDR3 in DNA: TGTGCCAGCAGCTTAGGGTCTCAGGGTGGGACCCAGTACTTC. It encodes CASSLGSQGGTQYF.

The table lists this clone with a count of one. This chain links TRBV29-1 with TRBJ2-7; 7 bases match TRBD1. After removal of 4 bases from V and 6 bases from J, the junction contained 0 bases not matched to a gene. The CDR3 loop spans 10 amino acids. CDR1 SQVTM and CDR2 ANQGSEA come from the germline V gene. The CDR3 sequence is CSVAGGEQYF. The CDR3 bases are TGCAGCGTTGCAGGGGGCGAGCAGTACTTC.

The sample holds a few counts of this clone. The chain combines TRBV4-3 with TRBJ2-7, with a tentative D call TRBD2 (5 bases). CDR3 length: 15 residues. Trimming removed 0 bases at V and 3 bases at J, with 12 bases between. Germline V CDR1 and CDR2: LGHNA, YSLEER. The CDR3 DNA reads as TGCGCCAGCAGCCAAGATCTCAGCGGCGACTACGAGCAGTACTTC. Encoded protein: CASSQDLSGDYEQYF.

DNA of the CDR3: TGTGCCAGCAGTTTATACAGGGTGTCTAATGAAAAACTGTTTTTT. Amino acid sequence: CASSLYRVSNEKLFF. The genes are TRBV28 and TRBJ1-4; possible D gene TRBD1, 6 bases. V lost 1 base, J lost 3 bases, and 9 bases lay in between. The CDR3 contains 15 residues. Per germline, CDR1 MDHEN and CDR2 SYDVKM.

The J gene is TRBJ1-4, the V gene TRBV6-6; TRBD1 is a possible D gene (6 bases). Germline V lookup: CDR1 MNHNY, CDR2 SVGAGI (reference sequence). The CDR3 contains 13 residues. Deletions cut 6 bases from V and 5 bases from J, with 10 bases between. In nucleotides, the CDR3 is TGTGCCAGCAGCGGACAGCGAAATGAAAAACTGTTTTTT. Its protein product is CASSGQRNEKLFF.

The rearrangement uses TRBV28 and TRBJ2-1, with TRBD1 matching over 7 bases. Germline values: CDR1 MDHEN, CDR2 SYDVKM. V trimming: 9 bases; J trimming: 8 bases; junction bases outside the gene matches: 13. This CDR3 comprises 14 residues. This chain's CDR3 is CASLSGGSFYEQFF. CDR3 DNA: TGTGCCAGTCTTTCAGGGGGTAGTTTCTATGAGCAGTTCTTC.